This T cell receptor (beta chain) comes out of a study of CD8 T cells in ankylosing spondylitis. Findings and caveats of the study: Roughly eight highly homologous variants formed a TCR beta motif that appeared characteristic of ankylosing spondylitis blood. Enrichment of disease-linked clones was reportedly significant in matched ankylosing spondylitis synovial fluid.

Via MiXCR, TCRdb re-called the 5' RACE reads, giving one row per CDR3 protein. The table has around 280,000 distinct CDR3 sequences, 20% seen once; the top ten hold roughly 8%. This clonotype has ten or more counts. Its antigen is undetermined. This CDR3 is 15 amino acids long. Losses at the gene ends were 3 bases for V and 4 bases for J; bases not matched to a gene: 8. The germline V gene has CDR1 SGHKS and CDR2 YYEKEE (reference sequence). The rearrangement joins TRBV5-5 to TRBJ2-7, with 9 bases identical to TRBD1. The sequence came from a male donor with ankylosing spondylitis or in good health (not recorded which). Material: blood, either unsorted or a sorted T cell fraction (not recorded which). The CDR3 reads CASSSRGTGNYEQYV. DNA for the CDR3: TGTGCCAGCAGCTCCCGGGGGACAGGGAATTACGAGCAGTACGTC.